Listed below are T cell receptor beta chains from one sample, sequenced in a study of T cell responses to AZD1222 COVID-19 vaccine. TCRdb's copy holds only in-frame clones and misses some; the assay was immunoSEQ multiplex PCR. The table includes some 110,000 clones, 88% detected once. The sequencing here drew on peripheral blood, taken on day 0 of AZD1222 vaccination. Receptors were obtained from an adult in good health. Both conserved end residues are part of each CDR3. A D gene is named only where the DNA matches it firmly. Expanded clones get a size class; other rows say once, few or many, or leave the size out.

clone_size	d_call	j_call	v_call	cdr3_aa	cdr3_nt
-	-	TRBJ1-2	TRBV7-3	CASSSPGQITNYGYTF	TGTGCCAGCAGCTCCCCCGGACAGATTACTAACTATGGCTACACCTTC
-	-	TRBJ1-4	TRBV7-9	CASSRAEATNEKLFF	TGTGCCAGCAGCCGAGCAGAGGCAACTAATGAAAAACTGTTTTTT
-	TRBD1	TRBJ1-4	TRBV19	CASSTRQGATNEKLFF	TGTGCCAGTAGTACCAGACAGGGGGCGACTAATGAAAAACTGTTTTTT
-	-	TRBJ1-5	TRBV15	CATSRARGSNQPQHF	TGTGCCACCAGCAGGGCTCGGGGAAGCAATCAGCCCCAGCATTTT
-	-	TRBJ2-4	TRBV4-3	CASSQGSGAGNIQYF	TGCGCCAGCAGCCAAGGTTCCGGGGCGGGAAACATTCAGTACTTC
-	-	TRBJ2-1	TRBV6-6	CASSGASGSSYNEQFF	TGTGCCAGCAGTGGCGCCAGCGGCAGCTCCTACAATGAGCAGTTCTTC
-	-	TRBJ1-4	TRBV4-3	CASSQDGTTREKLFF	TGCGCCAGCAGCCAAGACGGGACCACGCGTGAAAAACTGTTTTTT
-	TRBD2	TRBJ2-2	TRBV18	CASSPWRETNTGELFF	TGTGCCAGCTCACCATGGCGGGAGACAAACACCGGGGAGCTGTTTTTT
-	TRBD1	TRBJ1-2	TRBV5-4	CASSLVTGGNYGYTF	TGTGCCAGCAGCTTGGTCACAGGGGGTAACTATGGCTACACCTTC
-	TRBD1	TRBJ1-6	TRBV2	CASSDRGQGISYNSPLHF	TGTGCCAGCAGTGATAGAGGACAGGGTATCTCCTATAATTCACCCCTCCACTTT
once	TRBD2	TRBJ2-1	TRBV11-3	CASSFGGFNEQFF	TGTGCCAGCAGCTTCGGGGGGTTCAATGAGCAGTTCTTC
-	-	TRBJ1-2	TRBV19	CASSPGTVYGYTF	TGTGCCAGTAGTCCAGGGACGGTCTATGGCTACACCTTC
-	-	TRBJ2-3	TRBV28	CASSSQGNTQYF	TGTGCCAGCAGTTCCCAGGGAAATACGCAGTATTTT
-	-	TRBJ2-1	TRBV29-1	CSVDSYVPNEQFF	TGCAGCGTCGACAGCTATGTCCCTAATGAGCAGTTCTTC
-	-	TRBJ1-4	TRBV6-5	CASSRSDSRNEKLFF	TGTGCCAGCAGTAGATCGGACAGCCGGAATGAAAAACTGTTTTTT
-	TRBD1	TRBJ2-1	TRBV3-1/TRBV3-2	CASSQEVPPQGDSYNEQFF	TGTGCCAGCAGCCAAGAAGTACCCCCCCAGGGGGACTCCTACAATGAGCAGTTCTTC
-	TRBD1	TRBJ2-2	TRBV14	CASSQVQGPGELFF	TGTGCCAGCAGCCAAGTACAGGGGCCCGGGGAGCTGTTTTTT
-	-	TRBJ1-1	TRBV9	CASSAGWSGGRGAFF	TGTGCCAGCAGCGCCGGGTGGTCGGGGGGTCGGGGAGCTTTCTTT
-	-	TRBJ2-7	TRBV9	CASSRAGTKTYEQYF	TGTGCCAGCAGCAGGGCAGGGACAAAAACCTACGAGCAGTACTTC
-	-	TRBJ2-1	TRBV2	CASSPIGGNNEQFF	TGTGCCAGCAGTCCCATCGGGGGCAACAATGAGCAGTTCTTC
-	TRBD1	TRBJ2-7	TRBV24-1	CATSEGQGSSYEQYF	TGTGCCACCAGTGAGGGACAGGGTTCCTCCTACGAGCAGTACTTC
few	-	TRBJ2-7	TRBV7-9	CASSLAPGYEQYF	TGTGCCAGCAGCTTAGCTCCAGGGTACGAGCAGTACTTC
-	-	TRBJ2-2	TRBV5-1	CASSFDSTTGELFF	TGCGCCAGCAGCTTCGACAGTACCACCGGGGAGCTGTTTTTT
-	-	TRBJ2-3	TRBV12-5	CASGAPFENTQYF	TGTGCTAGTGGTGCACCGTTTGAGAATACGCAGTATTTT
-	TRBD1	TRBJ2-1	TRBV5-8	CASSLPGQGSDEQFF	TGTGCCAGCAGCTTACCGGGACAGGGGTCGGATGAGCAGTTCTTC
once	-	TRBJ1-5	TRBV3-1/TRBV3-2	CASSQESEFGQPQHF	TGTGCCAGCAGCCAAGAATCAGAATTCGGTCAGCCCCAGCATTTT
-	-	TRBJ1-6	TRBV5-1	CASSLGQRFSYNSPLHF	TGCGCCAGCAGCTTAGGACAACGTTTTTCCTATAATTCACCCCTCCACTTT
-	-	TRBJ1-2	TRBV2	CASTGMRGGYTF	TGTGCCAGCACCGGGATGAGGGGGGGCTACACCTTC
-	TRBD2	TRBJ2-3	TRBV11-2	CASSKRSLAGDTQYF	TGTGCCAGCAGCAAACGGTCCTTAGCGGGAGATACGCAGTATTTT
-	-	TRBJ2-5	TRBV7-2	CASRTEGRDGTQYF	TGTGCCAGCAGAACCGAGGGGCGGGACGGGACCCAGTACTTC
-	TRBD2	TRBJ2-3	TRBV7-9	CASSGSGGRTQYF	TGTGCCAGCAGCGGTTCGGGGGGGAGAACGCAGTATTTT
-	-	TRBJ2-1	TRBV11-1	CASSLIGLQEQFF	TGTGCCAGCAGCTTAATTGGACTACAGGAACAGTTCTTC
-	TRBD1	TRBJ1-1	TRBV11-3	CASSRGQGVGAFF	TGTGCCAGCAGCCGAGGACAGGGGGTTGGAGCTTTCTTT
-	TRBD1	TRBJ2-7	TRBV5-1	CASSPTGGLPNYEQYF	TGCGCCAGCAGCCCGACAGGGGGCCTCCCTAACTACGAGCAGTACTTC
-	TRBD2	TRBJ2-7	TRBV4-2	CASSQDRLLAGGPLSYEQYF	TGTGCCAGCAGCCAAGATAGGCTACTAGCGGGAGGCCCCCTCTCCTACGAGCAGTACTTC
-	-	TRBJ1-2	TRBV4-2	CASSQDLTDNYGYTF	TGTGCCAGCAGCCAAGATCTAACCGATAACTATGGCTACACCTTC
-	-	TRBJ2-1	TRBV5-1	CASSLAVASNEQFF	TGCGCCAGCAGCTTGGCCGTGGCCAGCAATGAGCAGTTCTTC
-	TRBD1	TRBJ1-5	TRBV25-1	CASGQGDQPQHF	TGTGCCAGCGGACAGGGCGATCAGCCCCAGCATTTT
few	-	TRBJ1-1	TRBV2	CASSSGAGTEAFF	TGTGCCAGCAGTTCTGGGGCGGGAACTGAAGCTTTCTTT
once	TRBD1	TRBJ2-5	TRBV28	CASSLGTGGFGQETQYF	TGTGCCAGCAGTTTAGGGACAGGGGGCTTCGGCCAAGAGACCCAGTACTTC
-	TRBD2	TRBJ2-1	TRBV24-1	CAANSGEGSYNEQFF	TGTGCCGCAAATAGCGGGGAGGGCTCCTACAATGAGCAGTTCTTC
-	-	TRBJ2-7	TRBV19	CASSIQRAADYEQYF	TGTGCCAGTAGTATTCAGCGGGCCGCGGACTACGAGCAGTACTTC
-	TRBD2	TRBJ2-1	TRBV27	CASSPQVGTSGYNEQFF	TGTGCCAGCAGCCCTCAAGTGGGGACTAGCGGATACAATGAGCAGTTCTTC
once	-	TRBJ2-7	TRBV11-2	CASSLGTGSGEQYF	TGTGCCAGCAGCTTAGGGACGGGGTCGGGGGAGCAGTACTTC
-	-	TRBJ2-7	TRBV2	CASSQKAAGWEQYF	TGTGCCAGCAGCCAGAAGGCTGCAGGGTGGGAGCAGTACTTC
-	-	TRBJ2-2	TRBV15	CATSRSSENTGELFF	TGTGCCACCAGCAGAAGCAGCGAGAACACCGGGGAGCTGTTTTTT